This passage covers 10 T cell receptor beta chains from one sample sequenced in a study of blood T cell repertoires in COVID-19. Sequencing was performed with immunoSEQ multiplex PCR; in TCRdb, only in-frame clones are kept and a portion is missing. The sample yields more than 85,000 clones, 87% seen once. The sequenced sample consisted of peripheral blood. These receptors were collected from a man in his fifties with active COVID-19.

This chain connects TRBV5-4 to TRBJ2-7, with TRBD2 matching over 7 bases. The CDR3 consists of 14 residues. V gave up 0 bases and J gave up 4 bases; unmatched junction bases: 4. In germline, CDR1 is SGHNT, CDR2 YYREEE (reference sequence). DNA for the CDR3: TGTGCCAGCAGCTTGGCGGGGGAGGGGTACGAGCAGTACTTC. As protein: CASSLAGEGYEQYF.

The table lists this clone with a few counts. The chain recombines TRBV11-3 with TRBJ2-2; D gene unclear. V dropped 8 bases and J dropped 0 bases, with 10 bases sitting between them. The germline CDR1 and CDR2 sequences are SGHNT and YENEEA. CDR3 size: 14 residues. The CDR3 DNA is TGTGCCAGCCAAATTACAGCGAACACCGGGGAGCTGTTTTTT. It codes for CASQITANTGELFF.

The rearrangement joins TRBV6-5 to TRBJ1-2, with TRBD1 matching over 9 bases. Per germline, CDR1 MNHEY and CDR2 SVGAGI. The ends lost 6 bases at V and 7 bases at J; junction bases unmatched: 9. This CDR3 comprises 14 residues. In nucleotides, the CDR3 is TGTGCCAGCAGCTTTACAGGGGGCGCGTTTGGCTACACCTTC. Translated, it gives CASSFTGGAFGYTF.

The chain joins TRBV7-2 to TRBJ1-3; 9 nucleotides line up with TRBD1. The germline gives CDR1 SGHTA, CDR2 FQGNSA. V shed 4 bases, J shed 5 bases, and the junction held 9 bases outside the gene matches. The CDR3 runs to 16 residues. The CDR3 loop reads CASSSAGTGMRNTIYF. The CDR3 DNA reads TGTGCCAGCAGCTCCGCCGGGACAGGGATGAGAAACACCATATATTTT.

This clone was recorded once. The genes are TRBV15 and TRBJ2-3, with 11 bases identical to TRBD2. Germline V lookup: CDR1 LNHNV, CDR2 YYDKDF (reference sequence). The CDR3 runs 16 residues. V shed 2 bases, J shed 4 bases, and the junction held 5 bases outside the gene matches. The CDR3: CATSRPSGGSADTQYF. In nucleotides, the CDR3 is TGTGCCACCAGCAGACCTAGCGGGGGGTCGGCAGATACGCAGTATTTT.

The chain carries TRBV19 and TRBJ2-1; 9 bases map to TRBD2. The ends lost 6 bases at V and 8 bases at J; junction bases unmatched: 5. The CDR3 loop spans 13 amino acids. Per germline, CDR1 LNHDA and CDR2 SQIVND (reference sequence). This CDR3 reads CASRASGEDEQFF. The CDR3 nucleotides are TGTGCCAGTAGGGCTAGCGGGGAGGATGAGCAGTTCTTC.

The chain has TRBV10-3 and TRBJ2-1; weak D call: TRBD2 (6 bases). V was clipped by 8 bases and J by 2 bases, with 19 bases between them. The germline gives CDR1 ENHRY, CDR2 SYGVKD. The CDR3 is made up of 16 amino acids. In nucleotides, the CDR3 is TGTGCCATCGGGGGGACGGCCGCGTCTACCTACAATGAGCAGTTCTTC. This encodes CAIGGTAASTYNEQFF.

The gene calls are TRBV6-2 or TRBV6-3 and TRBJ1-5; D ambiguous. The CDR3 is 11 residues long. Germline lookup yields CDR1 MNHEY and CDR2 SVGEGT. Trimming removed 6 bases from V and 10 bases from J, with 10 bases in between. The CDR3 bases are TGTGCCAGCAGCTCCTTGGGCCCCCAGCATTTT. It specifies CASSSLGPQHF.

The CDR3 sequence: CAWSVPYRQVYSYEQYF. The CDR3 DNA reads TGTGCCTGGAGTGTACCCTACCGACAGGTGTACTCCTACGAGCAGTACTTC. The chain joins TRBV30 to TRBJ2-7, with a possible D match to TRBD1 (6 bases). The CDR3 sequence is 17 residues long. CDR1 is GTSNPN and CDR2 is SVGIG in the germline V gene (reference sequence). Trimming shortened V by 0 bases and J by 0 bases, and 18 bases separated the two germline ends.

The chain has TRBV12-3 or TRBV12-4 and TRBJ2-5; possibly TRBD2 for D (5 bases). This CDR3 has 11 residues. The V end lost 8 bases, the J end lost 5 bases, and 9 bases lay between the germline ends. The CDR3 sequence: CASGGFETQYF. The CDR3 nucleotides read TGTGCCAGCGGAGGATTTGAGACCCAGTACTTC.